This T cell receptor beta chain was observed in a study of T cells in Graves' hyperthyroidism and ophthalmopathy. The CDR3 runs 17 residues. J gave up 5 bases and V 6 bases, and 18 bases lay outside the gene matches. Germline lookup yields CDR1 MNHEY and CDR2 SVGEGT. Amplified regions were TCR beta CDR3 sequences from RNA transcripts. HTBI primers were the set used in a first-round RT-PCR of the TCR CDR3. TCRdb used MiXCR to reprocess the multiplex PCR reads, holding one entry per CDR3 protein. Among about 520,000 distinct CDR3 sequences, roughly 20% were seen once, and the ten largest hold approximately 25%. This clonotype was seen repeatedly, ten times or more. Antigen specificity is unknown. Study-wide points: Ophthalmopathy onset followed model prediction by a median roughly six months.

The chain uses TRBV6-2 or TRBV6-3 and TRBJ2-5; 7 bases match TRBD2. This TCR was sampled from a man aged 18-30 years with Graves' hyperthyroidism. What was sequenced was blood. CDR3 protein: CASSLRGSGRSRETQYF. The CDR3 nucleotides read TGTGCCAGCAGCCTTCGGGGTAGCGGGCGATCACGGGAGACCCAGTACTTC.